This T cell receptor beta chain was recorded in a study of cytomegalovirus exposure and HLA in healthy donors. Overall study results and limits: Researchers reported from a later analysis that most CMV-associated TCR beta chains appeared HLA-restricted. Some TCR beta chains (over 150 of them) were listed as cytomegalovirus-associated.

This clone has more than one count but fewer than ten. Its specificity is unknown. Trimming shortened V by 2 bases and J by 1 base, and 2 bases separated the two germline ends. Germline CDR1 reads SEHNR; CDR2 reads FQNEAQ (reference sequence). This CDR3 contains 12 residues. Use of 60 Vbeta and 13 Jbeta primers characterized the PCR. Clones were sequenced by immunoSEQ multiplex PCR, and TCRdb holds only the in-frame ones, with some missing. The sample includes some 200,000 clones, approximately 82% seen only once; the top ten take around 1.7%. This TCR was sampled from a young woman in good health and CMV-seronegative. Sequenced input: PBMCs. The J gene is TRBJ1-2, the V gene TRBV7-9; no firm D call. CDR3 region: CASSLYNYGYTF. The CDR3 nucleotides read TGTGCCAGCAGCTTATATAACTATGGCTACACCTTC.